This T cell receptor beta chain was recovered during a study of blood T cell repertoires in COVID-19. Looking at the study overall: Samples taken during acute and convalescent COVID-19 were collected in the United States, Italy and Spain. PBMCs, B-cell-depleted T cells, or T cells were the source of the cDNA or gDNA that made up the material.

Unmatched junction bases numbered 9, after V lost 7 bases and J lost 3 bases. The CDR3 sequence is 15 residues long. Germline loops: CDR1 SEHNR, CDR2 FQNEAQ (reference sequence). The protocol was immunoSEQ multiplex PCR, while the TCRdb copy is restricted to in-frame clones and leaves out a portion. The sample contains 200,000 to 250,000 clones, approximately 89% of which appear only once. Participants had their cohort set by participant-reported clinical history. The TCR sequence derives from a woman aged 25 to 45 who had been exposed to COVID-19. The V call is TRBV7-9, the J call TRBJ2-1; 7 bases are a match to TRBD2. The sample taken for sequencing was PBMCs or T cells enriched from blood (not recorded which). DNA of the CDR3: TGTGCCAGCACCCCCGGGACTACACACTACAATGAGCAGTTCTTC. It yields the protein CASTPGTTHYNEQFF.